The 10 T cell receptor beta chains in this list originate from one sample, sequenced in a study of control samples from healthy donors and cancer patients. Clones were read by immunoSEQ multiplex PCR, and TCRdb kept only the in-frame ones, dropping some. The table shows about 73,000 clones, with roughly 87% occurring only once. Specimen: blood. The receptors stem from a woman aged 50 to 60 in good health.

The genes are TRBV19 and TRBJ1-2; D may be TRBD1 (5 bases). Looked up from germline, CDR1 is LNHDA and CDR2 is SQIVND (reference sequence). This CDR3 is 14 amino acids long. V was clipped by 5 bases and J by 4 bases, with 14 bases between them. The CDR3 bases are TGTGCCAGTAGTCCGGCAGGGTTTTTCTATGGCTACACCTTC. Protein sequence: CASSPAGFFYGYTF.

This chain uses TRBV7-2 with TRBJ1-1; no clear D. The CDR3 sequence is 13 residues long. Trimming removed 4 bases at V and 7 bases at J, with 13 bases between. Germline V gene lookup returns CDR1 SGHTA and CDR2 FQGNSA. As DNA, the CDR3 is TGTGCCAGCAGCTCCCTGGGGAAAATTGAAGCTTTCTTT. This gives the protein CASSSLGKIEAFF. Looking up the rest from reference TRBV7-2 and TRBJ1-1 gives the full variable domain: GAGVSQSPSNKVTEKGKDVELRCDPISGHTALYWYRQSLGQGLEFLIYFQGNSAPDKSGLPSDRFSAERTGGSVSTLTIQRTQQEDSAVYLCASSSLGKIEAFFGQGTRLTVV.

This clone has a single count. The V and J genes are TRBV7-6 and TRBJ2-7, with 12 bases matching TRBD2. The CDR3 sequence is 16 residues long. The germline V gene encodes CDR1 SGHVS and CDR2 FNYEAQ. Trimming took 2 bases from V and 0 from J; bases not matched to a gene: 2. Here the CDR3 reads CASSLLAGGSSYEQYF. The CDR3 nucleotides read TGTGCCAGCAGCTTACTAGCGGGAGGGAGCTCCTACGAGCAGTACTTC.

The chain combines TRBV14 with TRBJ1-1, with a weak D call TRBD1 (5 bases). The CDR3 consists of 18 residues. Germline CDR1 is SGHDN and CDR2 is FVKESK. Trimming removed 2 bases from V and 1 base from J, with 20 bases in between. The CDR3 bases are TGTGCCAGCAGCCAACGACGGGGCTCCTCCGTCGGGAACACTGAAGCTTTCTTT. Its translation: CASSQRRGSSVGNTEAFF.

This clone was observed once. V is TRBV9 and J is TRBJ2-1; no definite D call. Deletions cut 2 bases from V and 7 bases from J, with 10 bases between. Germline CDR1 reads SGDLS; CDR2 reads YYNGEE. The CDR3 extends over 13 amino acids. In DNA, the CDR3 is TGTGCCAGCAGCGTTGAGCACCGGAATGAGCAGTTCTTC. This codes for CASSVEHRNEQFF.

The gene calls are TRBV15 and TRBJ1-3, with 10 bases lining up with TRBD1. The CDR3 loop spans 14 amino acids. The V segment lost 3 bases and the J segment 6 bases; nucleotides outside the gene matches: 2. Germline V gene data show CDR1 as LNHNV and CDR2 as YYDKDF (reference sequence). The CDR3 sequence is CATSSGTGENTIYF. The CDR3, as DNA: TGTGCCACCAGCAGCGGGACAGGGGAAAACACCATATATTTT.

This clone has only a few counts. V gene TRBV14 combines with J gene TRBJ1-3; TRBD1 is a possible D gene (5 bases). Trimming cost V 5 bases and J 8 bases, with 13 bases left between them. The germline V gene encodes CDR1 SGHDN and CDR2 FVKESK. The CDR3 sequence is 13 residues long. The CDR3 DNA reads as TGTGCCAGCAGCGGGGTCGGGGGATACACCATATATTTT. Encoded protein: CASSGVGGYTIYF.

V usage is TRBV13 and J usage is TRBJ2-3; D gene uncertain. The V gene's germline CDR1 is PRHDT and CDR2 FYEKMQ (reference sequence). The CDR3 length is 11 residues. Trimming left V 5 bases short and J 7 bases short, with 7 bases between. The CDR3 coding sequence is TGTGCCAGCAGCGCAGGTAATACGCAGTATTTT. Protein sequence: CASSAGNTQYF.

This chain connects TRBV30 to TRBJ1-4; tentatively, D is TRBD1 (5 bases). The V gene lost 0 bases and the J gene lost 8 bases, with 10 bases spanning the gap. The CDR3 totals 13 residues. The germline V gene encodes CDR1 GTSNPN and CDR2 SVGIG (reference sequence). The CDR3 here is CAWSVQVGEKLFF. CDR3 nucleotide sequence: TGTGCCTGGAGTGTACAGGTGGGGGAAAAACTGTTTTTT.

The chain couples TRBV6-5 to TRBJ2-1; D is perhaps TRBD2 (6 bases). In germline, CDR1 is MNHEY, CDR2 SVGAGI. This CDR3 has 16 residues. Trimming pared 0 bases from V and 3 bases from J, leaving 12 bases between. The chain's CDR3 is CASSYSVGSDYNEQFF. Here the CDR3 DNA reads TGTGCCAGCAGTTACTCGGTCGGGAGCGACTACAATGAGCAGTTCTTC.